Listed here are 9 T cell receptor beta chains from one sample, sequenced in a study of shared clonotypes between healthy human individuals. Sequenced by immunoSEQ multiplex PCR; TCRdb stores in-frame clones only, minus some. The sample contains around 700,000 clones, around 67% of which appear only once. The sequenced sample consisted of memory CD4+ T cells sorted from blood. Subset indicated: CD45RA-negative fraction. The receptors were sampled from a woman younger than 45 in good health.

This sequence joins TRBV28 and TRBJ2-7; D tentatively reads TRBD1 or TRBD2 (5 bases each). The CDR3 totals 14 residues. V was pared by 3 bases and J by 2 bases, with 11 bases between. Germline V gives CDR1 MDHEN, CDR2 SYDVKM. The CDR3 nucleotides read TGTGCCAGCAGTTTTTTGAGGGACCCCTACGAGCAGTACTTC. Protein: CASSFLRDPYEQYF.

This clone was observed at least ten times. This chain connects TRBV11-2 to TRBJ1-1; D uncertain. This CDR3 region has 13 residues. Germline V gene data show CDR1 as SGHAT and CDR2 as FQNNGV. V was cut by 0 bases and J by 11 bases, with 13 bases left in between. The CDR3 DNA reads as TGTGCCAGCAGCTTAGAGTTATCGGGCACCGCTTTCTTT. Protein sequence: CASSLELSGTAFF. Filled out from reference TRBV11-2 and TRBJ1-1, the complete variable domain reads EAGVAQSPRYKIIEKRQSVAFWCNPISGHATLYWYQQILGQGPKLLIQFQNNGVVDDSQLPKDRFSAERLKGVDSTLKIQPAKLEDSAVYLCASSLELSGTAFFGQGTRLTVV.

V and J are TRBV18 and TRBJ2-2, with 8 bases fitting TRBD2. Unmatched junction bases numbered 8, after V lost 3 bases and J lost 2 bases. Germline V gene sequence: CDR1 KGHSH, CDR2 LQKENI. The CDR3 has 17 residues. CDR3 sequence: CASSPRQTSGNTGELFF. Written as DNA, the CDR3 is TGTGCCAGCTCACCGAGGCAAACTAGCGGAAACACCGGGGAGCTGTTTTTT. The whole variable domain, filled in from reference TRBV18 and TRBJ2-2, reads NAGVMQNPRHLVRRRGQEARLRCSPMKGHSHVYWYRQLPEEGLKFMVYLQKENIIDESGMPKERFSAEFPKEGPSILRIQQVVRGDSAAYFCASSPRQTSGNTGELFFGEGSRLTVL.

V usage is TRBV7-2 and J usage is TRBJ2-3, with D possibly TRBD2 on 5 matching bases. The CDR3 covers 15 residues. CDR1 SGHTA and CDR2 FQGNSA come from the germline V gene. Deletions cut 2 bases from V and 2 bases from J, with 11 bases between. CDR3 nucleotide sequence: TGTGCCAGCAGCTTATGGTGGGAGCCCACAGATACGCAGTATTTT. Amino acid sequence: CASSLWWEPTDTQYF.

This sequence joins TRBV27 and TRBJ1-1; weak D call: TRBD1 (5 bases). Germline V lookup: CDR1 MNHEY, CDR2 SMNVEV (reference sequence). The CDR3 length is 15 residues. Between the trimmed V and J ends, which lost 6 bases and 6 bases, there was a span of 20 bases. CDR3: CASRQLDSHVSEAFF. For the CDR3, the DNA is TGTGCCAGCAGACAGCTCGACAGCCACGTCTCTGAAGCTTTCTTT.

CDR3 sequence reads: CASSFQGGTEAFF. In nucleotides, the CDR3 is TGTGCCAGCAGCTTCCAGGGTGGAACTGAAGCTTTCTTT. The chain combines TRBV7-2 with TRBJ1-1; D may be TRBD1 (5 bases). V lost 3 bases, J lost 5 bases, and 10 bases lay in between. Looked up from germline, CDR1 is SGHTA and CDR2 is FQGNSA. This CDR3 contains 13 residues.

This rearrangement joins TRBV5-1 to TRBJ2-3, with D maybe TRBD1 (5 bases). Germline V CDR1 and CDR2: SGHRS, YFSETQ. V dropped 4 bases and J dropped 6 bases, with 15 bases sitting between them. The CDR3 runs 14 residues. The CDR3 DNA follows: TGCGCCAGCAGCCCGGGCTCAGGGCTTGATACGCAGTATTTT. Translating it yields CASSPGSGLDTQYF.

V usage is TRBV2 and J usage is TRBJ2-2; D is undetermined. This CDR3 is 13 amino acids long. The V gene's germline CDR1 is SNHLY and CDR2 FYNNEI. V lost 6 bases, J lost 2 bases, and 7 bases lay in between. CDR3 DNA: TGTGCCAGCAGGGCCAGTAACACCGGGGAGCTGTTTTTT. It yields the protein CASRASNTGELFF.

In this sample, this clone turned up once. This chain links TRBV28 with TRBJ2-7; 8 nucleotides align to TRBD1. CDR1 MDHEN and CDR2 SYDVKM come from the germline V gene. The CDR3 extends over 15 amino acids. V was clipped by 6 bases and J by 3 bases; unmatched bases: 10. The CDR3 region is CASSLGTGGIYEQYF. CDR3 DNA sequence: TGTGCCAGCAGCTTAGGGACAGGCGGAATCTACGAGCAGTACTTC.